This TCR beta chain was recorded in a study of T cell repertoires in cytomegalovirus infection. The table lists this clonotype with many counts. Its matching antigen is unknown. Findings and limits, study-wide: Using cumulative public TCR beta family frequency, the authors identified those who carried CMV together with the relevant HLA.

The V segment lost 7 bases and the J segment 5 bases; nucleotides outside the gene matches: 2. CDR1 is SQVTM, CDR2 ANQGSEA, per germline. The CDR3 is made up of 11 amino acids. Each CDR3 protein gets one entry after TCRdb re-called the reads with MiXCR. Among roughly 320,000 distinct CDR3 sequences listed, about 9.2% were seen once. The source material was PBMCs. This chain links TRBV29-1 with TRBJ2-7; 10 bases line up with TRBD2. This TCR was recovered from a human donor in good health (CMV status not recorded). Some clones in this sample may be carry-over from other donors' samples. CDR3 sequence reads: CSGGLADEQYF. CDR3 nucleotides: TGCAGCGGAGGACTAGCGGACGAGCAGTACTTC.